These 18 T cell receptor beta chains were sequenced from one sample in a study of CD4 T cells in relation to SARS-CoV-2 and coronaviruses. Profiled with immunoSEQ multiplex PCR; TCRdb holds only in-frame clones, not every one. The repertoire has under 90,000 clones, approximately 93% of them found once; the top ten carry approximately 0.21%. The unexposed donors gave CD4+ T cells in about 2010-2019, prior to COVID-19. The sequencing sample was made of naive CD4+ T cells from PBMCs. Subset specified: naive CD4+ T cells isolated by negative enrichment. These receptors were obtained from a human donor in good health.

This clone was counted between two and nine times. CDR3 nucleotides: TGCGCCAGCAGCACGGGACTAGCGGGCACAGATACGCAGTATTTT. It encodes CASSTGLAGTDTQYF. The rearrangement links TRBV5-1 to TRBJ2-3; 11 bases are a match to TRBD2. Germline assignment: CDR1 SGHRS and CDR2 YFSETQ. V lost 4 bases to trimming and J lost 1 base; unmatched junction nucleotides: 2. The CDR3 is 15 residues long.

The chain is built from TRBV30 and TRBJ2-1, with D possibly TRBD1 on 6 matching bases. V was trimmed by 0 bases and J by 8 bases, leaving 8 bases between them. Germline-derived CDR1 and CDR2 are GTSNPN and SVGIG (reference sequence). The CDR3 is made up of 12 amino acids. For the CDR3, the DNA is TGTGCCTGGAGTGTACAGGGCGATGAGCAGTTCTTC. Translation gives CAWSVQGDEQFF.

The chain is built from TRBV5-5 and TRBJ2-7; D unresolved. In germline, CDR1 is SGHKS, CDR2 YYEKEE (reference sequence). CDR3 size: 15 residues. Trimming shortened V by 7 bases and J by 4 bases, and 21 bases separated the two germline ends. The chain's CDR3 is CASGFQFPGPYEQYF. CDR3 bases: TGTGCCAGCGGATTCCAATTTCCGGGTCCTTACGAGCAGTACTTC.

This clone appeared once. The chain couples TRBV5-1 to TRBJ2-3, with TRBD2 identical over 12 bases. Germline V CDR1 and CDR2: SGHRS, YFSETQ. Trimming took 4 bases from V and 0 from J; bases not matched to a gene: 6. The CDR3 is made up of 17 amino acids. The CDR3 DNA sequence: TGCGCCAGCAGCACGGGACTAGCGGGCCCTAGCACAGATACGCAGTATTTT. The encoded protein is CASSTGLAGPSTDTQYF.

This chain uses TRBV19 with TRBJ2-2; no clear D. With 2 bases removed from V and 4 bases from J, the gap between germline ends came to 8 bases. This CDR3 region has 14 residues. CDR1 LNHDA and CDR2 SQIVND come from the germline V gene (reference sequence). In DNA, the CDR3 is TGTGCCAGTAGTATACAAAGGGTCACCGGGGAGCTGTTTTTT. This translates into CASSIQRVTGELFF.

J is TRBJ1-5 and V is TRBV24-1; D gene unclear. Trimming shortened V by 7 bases and J by 0 bases, and 3 bases separated the two germline ends. The CDR3 is 12 residues long. Germline loops: CDR1 KGHDR, CDR2 SFDVKD. The CDR3 DNA follows: TGTGCCACCAGATTTAGCAATCAGCCCCAGCATTTT. This codes for CATRFSNQPQHF.

The chain carries TRBV3-1 (or the pseudogene TRBV3-2) and TRBJ2-5; D might be TRBD1 (7 bases). V lost 2 bases and J lost 3, with 16 bases in between. CDR1 is LGHDT, CDR2 YNNKEL, per germline (reference sequence). The CDR3 covers 16 residues. The CDR3 loop reads CASSQPRDSYEETQYF. The DNA for the CDR3 is TGTGCCAGCAGCCAACCGCGGGACAGCTACGAAGAGACCCAGTACTTC.

The V call is TRBV10-1, the J call TRBJ2-2; D gene uncertain. The V end lost 1 base, the J end lost 5 bases, and 5 bases lay between the germline ends. The CDR3 loop spans 13 amino acids. In germline, CDR1 is WNHNN, CDR2 SYGVQD (reference sequence). The CDR3 bases are TGCGCCAGCAGTGAGTTTCCGACCGGGGAGCTGTTTTTT. Its protein is CASSEFPTGELFF.

The chain uses TRBV30 and TRBJ1-1; TRBD1 matches 8 bases. Germline V gene data show CDR1 as GTSNPN and CDR2 as SVGIG (reference sequence). Losses at the gene ends were 4 bases for V and 10 bases for J; bases not matched to a gene: 5. This CDR3 spans 11 amino acids. CDR3 loop: CAWNGQGAAFF. Here the CDR3 DNA reads TGTGCCTGGAATGGGCAGGGGGCAGCTTTCTTT.

The rearrangement links TRBV27 to TRBJ1-2; 12 positions match TRBD1. The CDR3 covers 14 residues. The ends lost 6 bases at V and 8 bases at J; junction bases unmatched: 7. Germline loops: CDR1 MNHEY, CDR2 SMNVEV (reference sequence). The CDR3 region has the DNA TGTGCCAGCAGCCGGGACAGGGGGCTTCACGGCTACACCTTC. It translates to CASSRDRGLHGYTF.

V and J are TRBV6-5 and TRBJ1-4; 7 bases match TRBD1. The CDR3 consists of 14 residues. In germline, CDR1 is MNHEY, CDR2 SVGAGI. The ends lost 4 bases at V and 8 bases at J; junction bases unmatched: 7. The CDR3 sequence: CASSSRGLREKLFF. The CDR3 coding sequence is TGTGCCAGCAGTTCAAGGGGGCTGAGGGAAAAACTGTTTTTT.

This clone was seen a single time. The CDR3 DNA reads TGCGCCAGCAGCCCACGACATCTCTCGTTGAGGCAGCCCCAGCATTTT. It codes for CASSPRHLSLRQPQHF. The rearrangement joins TRBV4-1 to TRBJ1-5; D remains unclear. The length of the CDR3 is 16 residues. Between the trimmed V and J ends, which lost 4 bases and 7 bases, there was a span of 20 bases. Per the germline V gene, CDR1 is MGHRA and CDR2 is YSYEKL.

The chain couples TRBV19 to TRBJ2-5, with D perhaps matching TRBD1 (6 bases). The CDR3 covers 12 residues. The V gene lost 4 bases and the J gene lost 9 bases, with 12 bases spanning the gap. Germline values: CDR1 LNHDA, CDR2 SQIVND (reference sequence). CDR3 residues: CASSNTGSPQYF. Written as DNA, the CDR3 is TGTGCCAGTAGTAATACAGGGTCTCCCCAGTACTTC.

V gene TRBV4-3 combines with J gene TRBJ1-1; the D is unclear. Trimming removed 2 bases from V and 3 bases from J, with 7 bases in between. Germline-derived CDR1 and CDR2 are LGHNA and YSLEER. This CDR3 spans 13 amino acids. CDR3: CASSQREDTEAFF. The CDR3 DNA is TGCGCCAGCAGCCAACGCGAGGACACTGAAGCTTTCTTT.

This clone appeared a few times. The rearrangement links TRBV12-3 or TRBV12-4 to TRBJ2-1; 7 positions agree with TRBD2. CDR3 length: 13 residues. The junction had 2 bases not matched to a gene; V was cut back by 1 base and J by 8 bases. The CDR3 coding sequence is TGTGCCAGCAGTTTAGGGACTAGAGATGAGCAGTTCTTC. Translation gives CASSLGTRDEQFF.

This rearrangement joins TRBV27 to TRBJ2-2, with 7 bases aligning to TRBD1. Per the germline V gene, CDR1 is MNHEY and CDR2 is SMNVEV (reference sequence). The CDR3 is 16 amino acids. V was pared by 2 bases and J by 2 bases, with 5 bases of the junction left unmatched. The CDR3 region is CASSLAGQANTGELFF. Here the CDR3 DNA reads TGTGCCAGCAGTTTAGCCGGACAGGCAAACACCGGGGAGCTGTTTTTT.

The chain combines TRBV24-1 with TRBJ1-4; D gene unclear. The V gene's germline CDR1 is KGHDR and CDR2 SFDVKD. Deletions cut 2 bases from V and 1 base from J, with 7 bases between. The CDR3 runs to 15 residues. CDR3 sequence: CATSDSDGTNEKLFF. CDR3 in DNA: TGTGCCACCAGTGATTCAGACGGAACTAATGAAAAACTGTTTTTT.

This clone is a singleton in its sample. The genes are TRBV5-1 and TRBJ2-5, with 10 bases aligning to TRBD1. Germline CDR1 and CDR2: SGHRS and YFSETQ. Trimming removed 0 bases from V and 5 bases from J; junction bases left unmatched: 4. The CDR3 loop spans 15 amino acids. The CDR3 coding sequence is TGCGCCAGCAGCTTGGCCGGGACAGGGGATGAGACCCAGTACTTC. Protein product: CASSLAGTGDETQYF.